This T cell receptor (beta chain) was profiled in a study of blood T cell repertoires in COVID-19. Study-level information: Nucleic acid was either cDNA or gDNA, and it came from T cells, B-cell-depleted T cells, or PBMCs.

Original analysis: Amplifying reference gene primers gave estimates of nucleated cell counts. TCRdb's table, derived via immunoSEQ multiplex PCR, lists solely in-frame clones and lacks some. From that table come the V and J calls and clone size; the DNA was used to work out D and trimming. The sample contains under 450,000 clones, around 91% of which appear only once. The receptor's source is a woman between 35 and 50 years old with COVID-19, enrolled during active disease. What was sequenced was peripheral blood.

This CDR3 reads CASSYFARETGYGYTF. Here the CDR3 DNA reads TGTGCCAGCAGTTACTTTGCCCGGGAGACAGGGTATGGCTACACCTTC. The rearrangement uses TRBV6-2 or TRBV6-3 and TRBJ1-2, with 7 bases matching TRBD1. Germline assignment: CDR1 MNHEY and CDR2 SVGEGT. This CDR3 contains 16 residues. V lost 1 base and J lost 5; bases outside the gene matches: 10.